This note documents a single TCR beta chain sequence. As yet, its antigen is unknown. Germline lookup yields CDR1 SQVTM and CDR2 ANQGSEA. The CDR3 has 12 residues. The V and J ends lost 3 bases and 8 bases respectively, with 13 bases between them. The data derive from a study of cytomegalovirus exposure and HLA in healthy donors. Study conclusions and caveats: As a later analysis revealed, most CMV-associated TCR beta chains appeared HLA-restricted. In a later analysis, TCR association rates varied by HLA locus: DRB1 most, HLA-C fewest. The listing of roughly 160 TCR beta chains classed them as cytomegalovirus-associated.

PCR employed 60 Vbeta and 13 Jbeta primers. The data were produced by immunoSEQ multiplex PCR, yet TCRdb's version contains in-frame clones alone and is incomplete. The table includes more than 15,000 clones, under 80% detected once. Source material: PBMCs. This sequence originates from a man in his late teens or twenties in good health and CMV-seronegative. This sequence joins TRBV29-1 and TRBJ1-2; D gene unclear. CDR3 region: CSVEKNTVGYTF. CDR3 in DNA: TGCAGCGTTGAGAAGAACACCGTCGGCTACACCTTC.